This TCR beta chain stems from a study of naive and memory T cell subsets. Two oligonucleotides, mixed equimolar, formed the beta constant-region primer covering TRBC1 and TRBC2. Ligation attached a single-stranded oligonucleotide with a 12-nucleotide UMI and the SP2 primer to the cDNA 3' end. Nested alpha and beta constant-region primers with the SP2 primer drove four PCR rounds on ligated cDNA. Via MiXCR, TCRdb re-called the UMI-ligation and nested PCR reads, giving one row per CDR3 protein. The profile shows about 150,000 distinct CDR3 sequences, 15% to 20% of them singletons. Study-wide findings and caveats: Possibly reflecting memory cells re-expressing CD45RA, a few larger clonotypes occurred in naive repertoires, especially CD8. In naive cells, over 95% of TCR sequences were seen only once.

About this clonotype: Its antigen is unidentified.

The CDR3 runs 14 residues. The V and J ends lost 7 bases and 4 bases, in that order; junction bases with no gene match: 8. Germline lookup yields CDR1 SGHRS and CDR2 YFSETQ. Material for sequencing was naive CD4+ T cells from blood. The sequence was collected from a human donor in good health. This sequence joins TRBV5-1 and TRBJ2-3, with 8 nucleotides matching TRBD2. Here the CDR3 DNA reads TGCGCCAGCGGACTTGACGGGAGGGCAGATACGCAGTATTTT. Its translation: CASGLDGRADTQYF. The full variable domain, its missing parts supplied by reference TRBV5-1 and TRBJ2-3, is KAGVTQTPRYLIKTRGQQVTLSCSPISGHRSVSWYQQTPGQGLQFLFEYFSETQRNKGNFPGRFSGRQFSNSRSEMNVSTLELGDSALYLCASGLDGRADTQYFGPGTRLTVL.